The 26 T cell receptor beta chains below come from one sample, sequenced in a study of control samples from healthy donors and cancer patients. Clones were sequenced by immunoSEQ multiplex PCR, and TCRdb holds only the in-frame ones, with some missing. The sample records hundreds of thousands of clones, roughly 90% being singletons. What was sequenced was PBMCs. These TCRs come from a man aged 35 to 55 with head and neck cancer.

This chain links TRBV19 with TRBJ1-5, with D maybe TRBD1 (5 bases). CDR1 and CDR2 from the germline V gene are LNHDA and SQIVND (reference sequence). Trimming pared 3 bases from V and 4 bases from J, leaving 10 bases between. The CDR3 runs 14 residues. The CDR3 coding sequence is TGTGCCAGTAGTATTGTGACAGAGAATCAGCCCCAGCATTTT. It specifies CASSIVTENQPQHF.

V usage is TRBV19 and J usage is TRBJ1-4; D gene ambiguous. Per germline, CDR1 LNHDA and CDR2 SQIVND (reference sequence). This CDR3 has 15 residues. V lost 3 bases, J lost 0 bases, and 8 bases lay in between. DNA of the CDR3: TGTGCCAGTAGTATCGGTTGGACAACTAATGAAAAACTGTTTTTT. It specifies CASSIGWTTNEKLFF.

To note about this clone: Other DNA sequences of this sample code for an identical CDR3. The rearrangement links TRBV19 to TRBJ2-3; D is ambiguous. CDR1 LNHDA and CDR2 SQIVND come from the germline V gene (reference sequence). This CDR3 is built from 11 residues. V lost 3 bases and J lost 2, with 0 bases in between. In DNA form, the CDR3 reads TGTGCCAGTAGTATCACAGATACGCAGTATTTT. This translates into CASSITDTQYF.

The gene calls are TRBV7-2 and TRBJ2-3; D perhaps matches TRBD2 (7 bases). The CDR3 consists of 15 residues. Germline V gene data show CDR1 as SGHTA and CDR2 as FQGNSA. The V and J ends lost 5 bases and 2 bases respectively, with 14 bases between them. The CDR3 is CASSKGGRDTDTQYF. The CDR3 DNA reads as TGTGCCAGCAGCAAGGGGGGGCGGGACACAGATACGCAGTATTTT.

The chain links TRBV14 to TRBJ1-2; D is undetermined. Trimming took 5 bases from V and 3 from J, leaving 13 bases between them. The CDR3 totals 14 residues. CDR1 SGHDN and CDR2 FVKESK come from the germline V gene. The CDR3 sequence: CASSYLGMDYGYTF. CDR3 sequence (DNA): TGTGCCAGCAGCTATCTGGGAATGGACTATGGCTACACCTTC.

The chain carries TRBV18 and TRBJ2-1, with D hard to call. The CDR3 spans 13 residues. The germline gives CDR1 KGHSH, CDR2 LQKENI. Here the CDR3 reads CESQSGSYNEQFF. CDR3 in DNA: TGTGAGTCTCAAAGTGGAAGCTACAATGAGCAGTTCTTC.

DNA for the CDR3: TGTGCCAGCAGACCGGGACTCTCCTACGAGCAGTACTTC. As protein: CASRPGLSYEQYF. The V call is TRBV6-6, the J call TRBJ2-7; TRBD2 is a possible D gene (6 bases). CDR1 and CDR2 from the germline V gene are MNHNY and SVGAGI (reference sequence). V dropped 6 bases and J dropped 0 bases, with 9 bases sitting between them. This CDR3 contains 13 residues.

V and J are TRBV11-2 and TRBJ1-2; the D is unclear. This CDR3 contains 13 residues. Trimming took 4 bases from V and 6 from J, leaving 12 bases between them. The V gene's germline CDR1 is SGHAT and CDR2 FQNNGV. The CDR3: CASSWMRTDGYTF. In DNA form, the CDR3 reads TGTGCCAGCAGCTGGATGAGGACGGATGGCTACACCTTC.

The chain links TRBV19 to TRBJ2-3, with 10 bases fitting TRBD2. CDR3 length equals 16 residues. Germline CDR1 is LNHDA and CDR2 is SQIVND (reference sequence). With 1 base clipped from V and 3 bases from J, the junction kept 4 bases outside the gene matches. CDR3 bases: TGTGCCAGTAGTATAGCCAGCGGGGGGGGGACAGATACGCAGTATTTT. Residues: CASSIASGGGTDTQYF.

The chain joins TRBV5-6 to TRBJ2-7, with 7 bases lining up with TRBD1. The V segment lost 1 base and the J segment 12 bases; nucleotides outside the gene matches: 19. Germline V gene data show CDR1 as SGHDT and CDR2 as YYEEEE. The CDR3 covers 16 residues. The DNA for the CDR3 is TGTGCCAGCAGCTTGTTTGGAGCTGGGTTAGCCAGGACAGGGTACTTC. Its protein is CASSLFGAGLARTGYF.

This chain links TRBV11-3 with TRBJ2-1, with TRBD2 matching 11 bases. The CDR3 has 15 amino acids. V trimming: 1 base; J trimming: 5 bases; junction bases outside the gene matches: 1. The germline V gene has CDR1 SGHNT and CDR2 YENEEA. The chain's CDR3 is CASSLVAGGDNEQFF. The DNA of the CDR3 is TGTGCCAGCAGCTTAGTAGCGGGGGGGGACAATGAGCAGTTCTTC.

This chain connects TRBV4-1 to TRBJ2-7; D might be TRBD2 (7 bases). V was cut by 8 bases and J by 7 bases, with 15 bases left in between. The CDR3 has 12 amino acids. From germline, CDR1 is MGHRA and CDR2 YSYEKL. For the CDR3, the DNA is TGCGCCAGCGGGGGGGGCGCGGGAGAGCAGTACTTC. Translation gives CASGGGAGEQYF.

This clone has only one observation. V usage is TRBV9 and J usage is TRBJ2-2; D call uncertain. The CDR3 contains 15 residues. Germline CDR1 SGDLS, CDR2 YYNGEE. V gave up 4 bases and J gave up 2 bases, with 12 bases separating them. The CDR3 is CASSFVPGNTGELFF. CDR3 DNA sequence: TGTGCCAGCAGCTTCGTGCCGGGTAACACCGGGGAGCTGTTTTTT.

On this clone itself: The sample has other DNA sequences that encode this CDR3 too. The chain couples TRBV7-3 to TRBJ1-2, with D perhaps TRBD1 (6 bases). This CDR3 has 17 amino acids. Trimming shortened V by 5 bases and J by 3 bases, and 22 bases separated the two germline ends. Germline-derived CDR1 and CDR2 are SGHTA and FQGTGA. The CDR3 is CASSEKGRGGGDYGYTF. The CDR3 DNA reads TGTGCCAGCAGCGAAAAGGGTCGAGGGGGAGGGGACTATGGCTACACCTTC.

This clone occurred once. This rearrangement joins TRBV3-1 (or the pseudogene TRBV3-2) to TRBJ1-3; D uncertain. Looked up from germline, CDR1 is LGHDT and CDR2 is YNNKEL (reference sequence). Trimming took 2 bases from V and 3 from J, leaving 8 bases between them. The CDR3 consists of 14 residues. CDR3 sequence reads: CASSQKGSGNTIYF. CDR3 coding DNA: TGTGCCAGCAGCCAAAAGGGAAGTGGAAACACCATATATTTT.

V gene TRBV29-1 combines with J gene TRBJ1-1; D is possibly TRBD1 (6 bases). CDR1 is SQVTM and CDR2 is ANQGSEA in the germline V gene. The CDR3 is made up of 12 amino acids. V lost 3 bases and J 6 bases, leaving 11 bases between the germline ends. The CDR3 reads CSVDPGTPEAFF. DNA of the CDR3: TGCAGCGTTGACCCCGGGACACCTGAAGCTTTCTTT.

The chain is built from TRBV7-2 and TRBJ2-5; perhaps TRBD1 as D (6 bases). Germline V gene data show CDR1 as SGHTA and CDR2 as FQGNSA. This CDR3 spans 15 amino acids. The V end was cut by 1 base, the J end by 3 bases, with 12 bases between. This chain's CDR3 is CASSLVGNREETQYF. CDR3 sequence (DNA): TGTGCCAGCAGCTTAGTGGGGAACAGGGAAGAGACCCAGTACTTC.

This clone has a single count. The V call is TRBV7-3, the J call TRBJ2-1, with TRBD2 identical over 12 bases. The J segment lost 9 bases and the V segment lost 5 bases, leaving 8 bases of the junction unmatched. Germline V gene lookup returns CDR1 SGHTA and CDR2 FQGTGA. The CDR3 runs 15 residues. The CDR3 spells CASSPRLAGVGEQFF. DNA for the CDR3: TGTGCCAGCAGCCCAAGACTAGCGGGAGTAGGTGAGCAGTTCTTC. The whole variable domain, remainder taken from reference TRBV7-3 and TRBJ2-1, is GAGVSQTPSNKVTEKGKYVELRCDPISGHTALYWYRQSLGQGPEFLIYFQGTGAADDSGLPNDRFFAVRPEGSVSTLKIQRTERGDSAVYLCASSPRLAGVGEQFFGPGTRLTVL.

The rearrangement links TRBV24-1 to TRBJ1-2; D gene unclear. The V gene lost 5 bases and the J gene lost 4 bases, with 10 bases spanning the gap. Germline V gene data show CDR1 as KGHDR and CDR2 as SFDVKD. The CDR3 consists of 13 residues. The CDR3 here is CATSVTETYGYTF. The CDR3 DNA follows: TGTGCCACCAGTGTAACAGAAACCTATGGCTACACCTTC.

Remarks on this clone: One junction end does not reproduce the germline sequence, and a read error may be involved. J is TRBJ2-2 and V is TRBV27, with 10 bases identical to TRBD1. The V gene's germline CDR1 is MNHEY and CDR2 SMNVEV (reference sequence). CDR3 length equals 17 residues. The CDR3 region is CASNLGQGVPSTGELFF. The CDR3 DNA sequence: TGTGCCAGCAATTTAGGACAGGGGGTACCCAGCACCGGGGAGCTGTTTTTT.

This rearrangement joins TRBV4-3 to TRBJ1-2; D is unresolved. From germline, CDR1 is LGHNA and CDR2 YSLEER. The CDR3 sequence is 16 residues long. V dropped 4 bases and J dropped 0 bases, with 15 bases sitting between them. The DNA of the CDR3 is TGCGCCAGCAGCCGAGGAGTCGGGTCCGCTAACTATGGCTACACCTTC. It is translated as CASSRGVGSANYGYTF.

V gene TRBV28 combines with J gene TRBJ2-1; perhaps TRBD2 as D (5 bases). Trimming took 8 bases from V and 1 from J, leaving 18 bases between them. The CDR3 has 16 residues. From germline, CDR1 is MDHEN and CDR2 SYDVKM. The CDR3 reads CASRSRAPDSYNEQFF. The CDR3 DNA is TGTGCCAGCCGGTCGCGGGCCCCCGATTCCTACAATGAGCAGTTCTTC.

For the CDR3, the DNA is TGCAGTGCTAGTGGGCGAGTCGGACTCTACGAGCAGTACTTC. Protein product: CSASGRVGLYEQYF. The chain carries TRBV20-1 and TRBJ2-7, with a possible D match to TRBD2 (5 bases). Germline values: CDR1 DFQATT, CDR2 SNEGSKA (reference sequence). The CDR3 is 14 amino acids. Trimming left V 3 bases short and J 3 bases short, with 15 bases between.

This CDR3 is CASTETGAYNEQFF. CDR3 in DNA: TGTGCCAGCACAGAGACAGGCGCCTACAATGAGCAGTTCTTC. The chain uses TRBV2 and TRBJ2-1; D is possibly TRBD1 (6 bases). V lost 7 bases to trimming and J lost 2 bases, with 12 bases between them. Per the germline V gene, CDR1 is SNHLY and CDR2 is FYNNEI. The CDR3 is 14 residues long.

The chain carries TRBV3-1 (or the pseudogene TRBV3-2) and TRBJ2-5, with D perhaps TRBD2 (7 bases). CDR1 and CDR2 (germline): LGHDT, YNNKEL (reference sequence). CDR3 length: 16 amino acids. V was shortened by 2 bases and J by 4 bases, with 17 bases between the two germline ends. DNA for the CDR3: TGTGCCAGCAGCCAACCGGGACGGGCGGGGGCAGAGACCCAGTACTTC. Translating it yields CASSQPGRAGAETQYF.

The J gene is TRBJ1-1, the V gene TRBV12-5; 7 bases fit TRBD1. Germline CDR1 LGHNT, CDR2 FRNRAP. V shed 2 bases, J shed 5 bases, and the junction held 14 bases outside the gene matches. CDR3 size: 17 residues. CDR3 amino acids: CASGLSPGTVGGTEAFF. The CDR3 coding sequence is TGTGCTAGTGGTTTGTCACCTGGGACAGTGGGGGGGACTGAAGCTTTCTTT.